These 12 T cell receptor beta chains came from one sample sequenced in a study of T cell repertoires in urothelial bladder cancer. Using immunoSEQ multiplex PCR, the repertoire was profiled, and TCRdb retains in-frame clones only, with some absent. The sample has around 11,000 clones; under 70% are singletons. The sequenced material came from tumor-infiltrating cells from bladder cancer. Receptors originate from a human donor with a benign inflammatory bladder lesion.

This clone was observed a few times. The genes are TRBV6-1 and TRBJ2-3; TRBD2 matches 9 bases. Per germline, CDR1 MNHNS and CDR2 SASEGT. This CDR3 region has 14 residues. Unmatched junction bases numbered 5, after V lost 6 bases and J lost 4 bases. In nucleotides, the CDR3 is TGTGCCAGCAGGGTTAGCGGGGGAGCAGATACGCAGTATTTT. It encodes CASRVSGGADTQYF.

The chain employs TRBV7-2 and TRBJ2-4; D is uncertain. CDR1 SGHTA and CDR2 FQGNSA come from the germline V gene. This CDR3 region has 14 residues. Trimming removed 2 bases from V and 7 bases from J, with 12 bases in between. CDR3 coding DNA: TGTGCCAGCAGCTTATGGGCAGCTACTAACATTCAGTACTTC. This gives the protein CASSLWAATNIQYF.

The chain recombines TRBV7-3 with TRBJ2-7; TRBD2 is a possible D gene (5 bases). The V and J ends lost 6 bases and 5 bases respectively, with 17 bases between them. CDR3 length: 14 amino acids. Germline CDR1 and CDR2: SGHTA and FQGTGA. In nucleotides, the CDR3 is TGTGCCAGCAGACAAACCCCAAATAGCGACGAGCAGTACTTC. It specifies CASRQTPNSDEQYF.

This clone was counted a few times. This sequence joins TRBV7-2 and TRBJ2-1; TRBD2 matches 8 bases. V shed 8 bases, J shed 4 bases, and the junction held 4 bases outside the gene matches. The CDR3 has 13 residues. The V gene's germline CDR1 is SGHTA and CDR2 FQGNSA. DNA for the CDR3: TGTGCCAGCTTCGGACTAGCTTACAATGAGCAGTTCTTC. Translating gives CASFGLAYNEQFF.

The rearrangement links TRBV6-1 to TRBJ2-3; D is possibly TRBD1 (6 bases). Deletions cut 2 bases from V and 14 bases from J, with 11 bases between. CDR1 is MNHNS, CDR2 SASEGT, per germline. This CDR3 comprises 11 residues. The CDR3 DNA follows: TGTGCCAGCAGTGAACAGGACAGACGGTATTTT. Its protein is CASSEQDRRYF.

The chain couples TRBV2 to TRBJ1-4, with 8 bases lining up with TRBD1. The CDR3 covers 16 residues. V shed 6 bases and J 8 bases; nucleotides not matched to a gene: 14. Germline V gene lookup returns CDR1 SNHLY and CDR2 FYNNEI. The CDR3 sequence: CASSTRSSGGREKLFF. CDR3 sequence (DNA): TGTGCCAGCAGCACCCGGAGTTCAGGGGGCAGGGAAAAACTGTTTTTT.

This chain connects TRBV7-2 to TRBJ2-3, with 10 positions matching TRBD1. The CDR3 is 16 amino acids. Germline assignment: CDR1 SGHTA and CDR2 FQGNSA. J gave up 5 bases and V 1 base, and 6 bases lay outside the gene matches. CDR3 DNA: TGTGCCAGCAGCTTAGGACAGGGGGCGCTTCAAGATACGCAGTATTTT. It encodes CASSLGQGALQDTQYF.

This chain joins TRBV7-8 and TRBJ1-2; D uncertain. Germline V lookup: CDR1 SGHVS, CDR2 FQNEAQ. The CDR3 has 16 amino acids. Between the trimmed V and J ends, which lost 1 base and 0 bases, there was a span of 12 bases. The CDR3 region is CASSLGGPVANYGYTF. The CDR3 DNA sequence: TGTGCCAGCAGCTTAGGTGGCCCCGTAGCTAACTATGGCTACACCTTC.

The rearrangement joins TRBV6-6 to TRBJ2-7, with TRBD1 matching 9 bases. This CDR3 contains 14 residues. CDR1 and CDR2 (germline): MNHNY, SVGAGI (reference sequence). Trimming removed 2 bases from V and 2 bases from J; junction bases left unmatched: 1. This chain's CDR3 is CASSYTGGAYEQYF. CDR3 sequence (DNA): TGTGCCAGCAGTTACACAGGGGGCGCCTACGAGCAGTACTTC.

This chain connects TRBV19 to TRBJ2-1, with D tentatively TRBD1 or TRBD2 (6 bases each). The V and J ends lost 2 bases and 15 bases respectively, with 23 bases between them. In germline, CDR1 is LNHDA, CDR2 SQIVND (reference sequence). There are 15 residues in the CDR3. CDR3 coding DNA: TGTGCCAGTAGTATACTGGGACACGGGGGCACAGGTCTGTTCTTC. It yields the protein CASSILGHGGTGLFF.

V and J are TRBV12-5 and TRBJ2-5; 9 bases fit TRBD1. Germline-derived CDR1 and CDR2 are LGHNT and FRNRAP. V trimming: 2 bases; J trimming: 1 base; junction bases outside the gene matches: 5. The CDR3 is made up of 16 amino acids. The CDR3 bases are TGTGCTAGTGGTTTGACAGCGACAGGGGGCCAAGAGACCCAGTACTTC. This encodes CASGLTATGGQETQYF.

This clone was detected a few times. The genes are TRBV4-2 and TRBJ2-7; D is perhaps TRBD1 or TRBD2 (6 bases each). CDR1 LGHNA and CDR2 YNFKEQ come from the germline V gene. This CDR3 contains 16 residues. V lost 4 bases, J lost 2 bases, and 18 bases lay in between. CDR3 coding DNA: TGTGCCAGCAGCCTTGCTGGAGGGGACATGGCCTACGAGCAGTACTTC. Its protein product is CASSLAGGDMAYEQYF.